One sample yielded the 10 T cell receptor beta chains listed below, sequenced in a study of blood T cell repertoires in COVID-19. The repertoire was sequenced with immunoSEQ multiplex PCR; TCRdb's copy has only in-frame clones and lacks some. The sample lists around 230,000 clones; roughly 80% were seen once. The source material was peripheral blood. The receptors were sampled from a woman in her thirties or forties with active or convalescent COVID-19.

The genes are TRBV4-1 and TRBJ1-5; D gene unclear. This CDR3 has 13 amino acids. Trimming shortened V by 4 bases and J by 11 bases, and 15 bases separated the two germline ends. Germline CDR1 is MGHRA and CDR2 is YSYEKL. CDR3 region: CASSRSDSSAQHF. The CDR3 bases are TGCGCCAGCAGCCGGTCGGACTCATCAGCCCAGCATTTT.

The rearrangement links TRBV5-4 to TRBJ1-2; unclear D gene. Germline assignment: CDR1 SGHNT and CDR2 YYREEE (reference sequence). This CDR3 spans 16 amino acids. V was pared by 2 bases and J by 7 bases, with 21 bases between. The CDR3 sequence is CASSFSPATTRGGYTF. For the CDR3, the DNA is TGTGCCAGCAGCTTTTCCCCAGCCACGACCCGGGGTGGCTACACCTTC.

The rearrangement joins TRBV24-1 to TRBJ2-3; maybe TRBD1 (6 bases). The V gene lost 0 bases and the J gene lost 4 bases, with 16 bases spanning the gap. The germline CDR1 and CDR2 sequences are KGHDR and SFDVKD. This CDR3 is 17 amino acids long. CDR3 loop: CATSDLMGAQGSDTQYF. In DNA form, the CDR3 reads TGTGCCACCAGTGATTTGATGGGGGCTCAGGGTTCAGATACGCAGTATTTT.

The chain carries TRBV5-6 and TRBJ2-3, with 10 positions matching TRBD2. Germline V CDR1 and CDR2: SGHDT, YYEEEE. The CDR3 extends over 16 amino acids. With 4 bases clipped from V and 2 bases from J, the junction kept 7 bases outside the gene matches. DNA of the CDR3: TGTGCCAGCAGCCCCGCAGCGGGAGGGCCCACAGATACGCAGTATTTT. The encoded protein is CASSPAAGGPTDTQYF.

This chain uses TRBV3-1 (or the pseudogene TRBV3-2) with TRBJ2-4; the D is unclear. Germline lookup yields CDR1 LGHDT and CDR2 YNNKEL (reference sequence). The CDR3 sequence is 14 residues long. Trimming removed 3 bases at V and 0 bases at J, with 6 bases between. Here the CDR3 reads CASSHRIAKNIQYF. The CDR3, as DNA: TGTGCCAGCAGCCACAGGATAGCCAAAAACATTCAGTACTTC.

V and J are TRBV18 and TRBJ1-2; 10 bases fit TRBD1. The CDR3 runs to 14 residues. CDR1 KGHSH and CDR2 LQKENI come from the germline V gene. The V gene end was trimmed by 3 bases and the J gene end by 6 bases; junction bases not matched to a gene: 4. The CDR3 here is CASSPGTGENGYTF. The CDR3, as DNA: TGTGCCAGCTCACCCGGGACAGGGGAAAATGGCTACACCTTC.

For this clone: Other DNA sequences in this specimen translate into the identical CDR3. The V gene is TRBV5-1, the J gene TRBJ1-2; no definite D call. CDR1 is SGHRS and CDR2 is YFSETQ in the germline V gene. The CDR3 consists of 13 residues. The V and J ends lost 2 bases and 7 bases respectively, with 12 bases between them. The DNA for the CDR3 is TGCGCCAGCAGCTTTGAGGGAGCGGGTGGCTACACCTTC. Its translation: CASSFEGAGGYTF.

This clone was observed a single time. V usage is TRBV7-9 and J usage is TRBJ1-6; TRBD1 aligns across 9 bases. V shed 5 bases, J shed 7 bases, and the junction held 6 bases outside the gene matches. This CDR3 spans 15 amino acids. Per the germline V gene, CDR1 is SEHNR and CDR2 is FQNEAQ (reference sequence). The DNA for the CDR3 is TGTGCCAGCAGCCTACAGGGGGCGAGGAATTCACCCCTCCACTTT. Translated: CASSLQGARNSPLHF.

V and J are TRBV30 and TRBJ1-1; D is ambiguous. The CDR3 is 11 amino acids. Trimming removed 3 bases from V and 3 bases from J, with 5 bases in between. CDR1 is GTSNPN, CDR2 SVGIG, per germline (reference sequence). CDR3 nucleotide sequence: TGTGCCTGGAGCCAGGACACTGAAGCTTTCTTT. The encoded protein is CAWSQDTEAFF. Variable domain in full (rest from reference TRBV30 and TRBJ1-1): SQTIHQWPATLVQPVGSPLSLECTVEGTSNPNLYWYRQAAGRGLQLLFYSVGIGQISSEVPQNLSASRPQDRQFILSSKKLLLSDSGFYLCAWSQDTEAFFGQGTRLTVV.

V gene TRBV4-3 combines with J gene TRBJ2-4, with D uncertain. V gave up 0 bases and J gave up 6 bases, with 9 bases separating them. From germline, CDR1 is LGHNA and CDR2 YSLEER. This CDR3 contains 14 residues. The CDR3 nucleotides read TGCGCCAGCAGCCAAGAGGGTTGGAGAAACATTCAGTACTTC. Translating gives CASSQEGWRNIQYF.